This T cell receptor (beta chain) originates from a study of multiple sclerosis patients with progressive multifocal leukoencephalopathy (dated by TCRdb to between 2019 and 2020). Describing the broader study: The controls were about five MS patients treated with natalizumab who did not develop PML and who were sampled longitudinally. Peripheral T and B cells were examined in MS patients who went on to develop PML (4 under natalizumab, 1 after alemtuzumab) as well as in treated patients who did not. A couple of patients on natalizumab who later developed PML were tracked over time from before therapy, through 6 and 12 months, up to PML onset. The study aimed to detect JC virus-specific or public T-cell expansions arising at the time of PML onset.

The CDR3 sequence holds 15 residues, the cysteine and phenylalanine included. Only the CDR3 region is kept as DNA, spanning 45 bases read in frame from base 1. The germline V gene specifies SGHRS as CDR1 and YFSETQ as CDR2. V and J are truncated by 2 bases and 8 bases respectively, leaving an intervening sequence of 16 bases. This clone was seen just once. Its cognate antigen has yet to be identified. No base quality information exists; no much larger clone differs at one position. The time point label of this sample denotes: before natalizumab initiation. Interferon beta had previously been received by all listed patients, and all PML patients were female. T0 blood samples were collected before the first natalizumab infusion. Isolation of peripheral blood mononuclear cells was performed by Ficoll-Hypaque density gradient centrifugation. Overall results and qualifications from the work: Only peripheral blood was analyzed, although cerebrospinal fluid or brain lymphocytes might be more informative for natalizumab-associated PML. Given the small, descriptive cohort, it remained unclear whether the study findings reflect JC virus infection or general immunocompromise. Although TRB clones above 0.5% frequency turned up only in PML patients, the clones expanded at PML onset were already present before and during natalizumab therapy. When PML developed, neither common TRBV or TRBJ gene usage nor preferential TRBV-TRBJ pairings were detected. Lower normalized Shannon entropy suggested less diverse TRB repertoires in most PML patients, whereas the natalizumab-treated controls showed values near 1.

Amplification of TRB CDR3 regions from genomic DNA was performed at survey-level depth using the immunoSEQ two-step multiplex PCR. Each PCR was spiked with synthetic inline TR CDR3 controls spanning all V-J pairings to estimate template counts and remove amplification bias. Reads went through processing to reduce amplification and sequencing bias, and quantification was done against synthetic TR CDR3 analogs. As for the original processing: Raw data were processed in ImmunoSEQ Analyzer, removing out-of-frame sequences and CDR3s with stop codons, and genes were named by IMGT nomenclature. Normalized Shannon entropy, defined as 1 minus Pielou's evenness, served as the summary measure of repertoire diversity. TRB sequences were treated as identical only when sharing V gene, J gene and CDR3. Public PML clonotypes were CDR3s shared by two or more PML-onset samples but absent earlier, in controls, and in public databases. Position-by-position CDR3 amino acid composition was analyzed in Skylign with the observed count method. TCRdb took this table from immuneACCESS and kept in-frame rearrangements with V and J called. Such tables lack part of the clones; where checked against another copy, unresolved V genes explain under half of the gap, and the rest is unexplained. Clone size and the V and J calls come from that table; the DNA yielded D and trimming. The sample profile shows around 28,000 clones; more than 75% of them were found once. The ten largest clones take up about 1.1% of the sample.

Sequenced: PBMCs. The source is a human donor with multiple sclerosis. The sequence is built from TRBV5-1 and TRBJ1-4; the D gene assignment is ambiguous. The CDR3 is CASSFGPNDSEKLFF. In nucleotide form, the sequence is TGCGCCAGCAGCTTTGGTCCGAACGATTCCGAAAAACTGTTTTTT.